The clone carrying this T cell receptor beta chain was seen a handful of times. Its specificity is not known. The data stem from a study of T cell repertoires in cytomegalovirus infection. Study-wide points: Summed frequency of public TCR beta families distinguished CMV carriers with the relevant HLA.

TCRdb re-analysed the reads in MiXCR, keeping a single row per CDR3 protein. The sample contains around 450,000 distinct CDR3 sequences, approximately 11% of which appear only once. The CDR3 has 18 amino acids. Trimming removed 0 bases from V and 6 bases from J, with 20 bases in between. CDR1 is KGHSH and CDR2 is LQKENI in the germline V gene. The sequence was obtained from a human donor in good health (CMV status not recorded). Some clones in this sample may be carry-over from other donors' samples. The J gene is TRBJ1-4, the V gene TRBV18, with D hard to call. Source material: PBMCs. The CDR3 loop reads CASSPPAGSREGHEKLFF. CDR3 nucleotides: TGTGCCAGCTCACCACCAGCGGGCAGCCGCGAAGGCCATGAAAAACTGTTTTTT.